These 13 T cell receptor beta chains were sequenced from one sample in a study of T cell repertoires in ileal Crohn's disease. Time point given: neoterminal ileum biopsy at postoperative endoscopy, about 6 months after surgery. This table comes from immunoSEQ multiplex PCR, and its TCRdb copy is limited to in-frame clones, with some not included. The data contain about 13,000 clones, roughly 78% of them singletons. Sequencing input: ileal tissue. The receptors originated from an adult with Crohn's disease.

The V call is TRBV30, the J call TRBJ1-1; D call uncertain. The CDR3 length is 13 residues. The germline CDR1 and CDR2 sequences are GTSNPN and SVGIG (reference sequence). V was shortened by 0 bases and J by 10 bases, with 15 bases between the two germline ends. This chain's CDR3 is CAWSVSRRSGAFF. The DNA for the CDR3 is TGTGCCTGGAGTGTATCAAGGAGAAGCGGAGCTTTCTTT. Filled out from reference TRBV30 and TRBJ1-1, the complete variable domain reads SQTIHQWPATLVQPVGSPLSLECTVEGTSNPNLYWYRQAAGRGLQLLFYSVGIGQISSEVPQNLSASRPQDRQFILSSKKLLLSDSGFYLCAWSVSRRSGAFFGQGTRLTVV.

The chain combines TRBV25-1 with TRBJ1-2; 7 nucleotides agree with TRBD1. Germline-derived CDR1 and CDR2 are MGHDK and SYGVNS. The CDR3 length is 13 residues. V shed 5 bases and J 3 bases; nucleotides not matched to a gene: 3. The CDR3 region is CASSWDSDYGYTF. For the CDR3, the DNA is TGTGCCAGCAGTTGGGACAGTGACTATGGCTACACCTTC.

The chain joins TRBV6-4 to TRBJ1-3; TRBD1 might be the D (5 bases). Germline V gene sequence: CDR1 MRHNA, CDR2 SNTAGT. Trimming removed 6 bases at V and 4 bases at J, with 16 bases between. The CDR3 is 15 residues long. CDR3 amino acids: CASSQWGEVGNTIYF. The CDR3 DNA reads as TGTGCCAGCAGCCAATGGGGGGAAGTAGGAAACACCATATATTTT.

The chain uses TRBV2 and TRBJ2-1; TRBD2 aligns across 7 bases. V shed 2 bases and J 5 bases; nucleotides not matched to a gene: 15. The CDR3 sequence is 18 residues long. Germline V gene sequence: CDR1 SNHLY, CDR2 FYNNEI. CDR3 region: CASSERTQSRSGNNEQFF. CDR3 nucleotide sequence: TGTGCCAGCAGTGAACGCACGCAATCTCGGAGCGGGAACAATGAGCAGTTCTTC. Full variable domain (outside the CDR3, taken from reference TRBV2 and TRBJ2-1): EPEVTQTPSHQVTQMGQEVILRCVPISNHLYFYWYRQILGQKVEFLVSFYNNEISEKSEIFDDQFSVERPDGSNFTLKIRSTKLEDSAMYFCASSERTQSRSGNNEQFFGPGTRLTVL.

This chain connects TRBV6-4 to TRBJ2-2; 7 bases fit TRBD2. Germline CDR1 MRHNA, CDR2 SNTAGT. With V trimmed by 5 bases and J by 5 bases, 5 bases remained unmatched. The length of the CDR3 is 14 residues. CDR3 region: CASSPGGETGELFF. The CDR3 region has the DNA TGTGCCAGCAGTCCGGGGGGTGAAACCGGGGAGCTGTTTTTT.

V gene TRBV9 combines with J gene TRBJ1-3, with unresolved D. Germline-derived CDR1 and CDR2 are SGDLS and YYNGEE. The CDR3 runs 15 residues. Trimming pared 0 bases from V and 8 bases from J, leaving 15 bases between. CDR3 protein: CASSVAVVAVDTIYF. In DNA form, the CDR3 reads TGTGCCAGCAGCGTAGCTGTCGTGGCGGTGGACACCATATATTTT.

The table lists this clone with a count of one. The CDR3 reads CASSVSGNSYNEQFF. As DNA, the CDR3 is TGTGCCAGCAGCGTTAGCGGGAACTCCTACAATGAGCAGTTCTTC. The rearrangement uses TRBV9 and TRBJ2-1; 8 nucleotides line up with TRBD2. The CDR3 runs 15 residues. Germline V gene sequence: CDR1 SGDLS, CDR2 YYNGEE. The junction had 1 base not matched to a gene; V was cut back by 2 bases and J by 0 bases.

This chain joins TRBV9 and TRBJ2-7; TRBD1 is a possible D gene (6 bases). Germline CDR1 reads SGDLS; CDR2 reads YYNGEE. V was pared by 0 bases and J by 4 bases, with 11 bases between. There are 14 residues in the CDR3. The CDR3 DNA reads as TGTGCCAGCAGCGTAGGGGGGCGAGAGTACGAGCAGTACTTC. This encodes CASSVGGREYEQYF.

The chain couples TRBV19 to TRBJ2-5; 8 bases are a match to TRBD1. This CDR3 region has 15 residues. Looked up from germline, CDR1 is LNHDA and CDR2 is SQIVND (reference sequence). In DNA, the CDR3 is TGTTACAGGGACACGACAGGGGACCGTGAAGAGACCCAGTACTTC. Protein: CYRDTTGDREETQYF.

This chain uses TRBV5-6 with TRBJ1-1; no clear D. The CDR3 spans 15 residues. The V and J ends lost 1 base and 0 bases respectively, with 10 bases between them. CDR1 is SGHDT and CDR2 is YYEEEE in the germline V gene. CDR3 in amino acids: CASSLSPRLNTEAFF. DNA of the CDR3: TGTGCCAGCAGCTTGAGTCCCAGATTGAACACTGAAGCTTTCTTT. Full variable domain (missing parts from reference TRBV5-6 and TRBJ1-1): DAGVTQSPTHLIKTRGQQVTLRCSPKSGHDTVSWYQQALGQGPQFIFQYYEEEERQRGNFPDRFSGHQFPNYSSELNVNALLLGDSALYLCASSLSPRLNTEAFFGQGTRLTVV.

As DNA, the CDR3 is TGCGCCAGCAGCCAAGAGGACAGGGTGGGCAATCAGCCCCAGCATTTT. Amino acids: CASSQEDRVGNQPQHF. V is TRBV4-1 and J is TRBJ1-5; TRBD1 aligns across 8 bases. The CDR3 covers 16 residues. In germline, CDR1 is MGHRA, CDR2 YSYEKL. The V and J ends lost 0 bases and 2 bases, in that order; junction bases with no gene match: 3.

This rearrangement joins TRBV29-1 to TRBJ1-2; unclear D gene. Germline CDR1 SQVTM, CDR2 ANQGSEA. Trimming removed 3 bases from V and 8 bases from J, with 7 bases in between. The CDR3 has 10 residues. The CDR3 DNA sequence: TGCAGCGTTGACCGCAGGGGCTACACCTTC. The encoded protein is CSVDRRGYTF.

This chain uses TRBV19 with TRBJ1-2, with TRBD1 matching 7 bases. Germline V lookup: CDR1 LNHDA, CDR2 SQIVND (reference sequence). The length of the CDR3 is 15 residues. With V trimmed by 7 bases and J by 0 bases, 8 bases remained unmatched. CDR3 residues: CASTFGTETNYGYTF. The CDR3 nucleotides read TGTGCCAGTACCTTTGGGACAGAAACTAACTATGGCTACACCTTC.